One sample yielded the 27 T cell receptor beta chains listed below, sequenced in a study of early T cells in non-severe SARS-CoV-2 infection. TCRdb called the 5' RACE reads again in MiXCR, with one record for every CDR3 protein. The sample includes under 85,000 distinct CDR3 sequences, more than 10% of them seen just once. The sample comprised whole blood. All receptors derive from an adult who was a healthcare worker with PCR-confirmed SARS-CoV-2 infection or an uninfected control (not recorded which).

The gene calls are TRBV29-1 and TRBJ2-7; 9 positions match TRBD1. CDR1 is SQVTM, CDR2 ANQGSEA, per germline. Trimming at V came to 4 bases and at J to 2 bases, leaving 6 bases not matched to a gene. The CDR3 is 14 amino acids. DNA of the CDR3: TGCAGCGTTGCCTTCAGGACAGGGGCCTACGAGCAGTACTTC. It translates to CSVAFRTGAYEQYF.

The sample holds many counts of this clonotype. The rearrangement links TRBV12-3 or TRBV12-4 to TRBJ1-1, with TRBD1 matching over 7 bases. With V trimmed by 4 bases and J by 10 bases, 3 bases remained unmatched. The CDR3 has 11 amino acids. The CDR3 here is CASSSGQVAFF. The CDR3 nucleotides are TGTGCCAGCAGTTCCGGACAGGTAGCTTTCTTT.

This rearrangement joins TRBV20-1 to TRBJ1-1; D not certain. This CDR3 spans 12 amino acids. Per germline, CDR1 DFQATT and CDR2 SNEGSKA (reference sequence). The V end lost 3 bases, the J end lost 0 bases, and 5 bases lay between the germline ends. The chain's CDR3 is CSASYLNTEAFF. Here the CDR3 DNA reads TGCAGTGCTAGCTATCTGAACACTGAAGCTTTCTTT.

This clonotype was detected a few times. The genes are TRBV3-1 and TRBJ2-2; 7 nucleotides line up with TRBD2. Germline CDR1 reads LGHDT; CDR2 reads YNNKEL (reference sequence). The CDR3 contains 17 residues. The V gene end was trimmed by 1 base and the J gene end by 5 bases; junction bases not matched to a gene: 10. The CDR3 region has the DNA TGTGCCAGCAGCCAAGGTGTCCGCGGGAGAATGACCGGGGAGCTGTTTTTT. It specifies CASSQGVRGRMTGELFF.

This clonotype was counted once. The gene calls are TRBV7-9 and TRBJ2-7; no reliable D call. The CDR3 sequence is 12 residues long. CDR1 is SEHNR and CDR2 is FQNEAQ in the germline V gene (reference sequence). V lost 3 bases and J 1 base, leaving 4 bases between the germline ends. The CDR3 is CASSFDSYEQYF. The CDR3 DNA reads TGTGCCAGCAGCTTTGATTCCTACGAGCAGTACTTC.

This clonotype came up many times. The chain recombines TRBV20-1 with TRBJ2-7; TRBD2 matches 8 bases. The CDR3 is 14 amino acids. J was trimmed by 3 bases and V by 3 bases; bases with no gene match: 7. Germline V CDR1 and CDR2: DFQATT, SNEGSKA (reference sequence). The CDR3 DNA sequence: TGCAGTGCTAGTCGTACTAGCGGAGTCTACGAGCAGTACTTC. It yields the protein CSASRTSGVYEQYF.

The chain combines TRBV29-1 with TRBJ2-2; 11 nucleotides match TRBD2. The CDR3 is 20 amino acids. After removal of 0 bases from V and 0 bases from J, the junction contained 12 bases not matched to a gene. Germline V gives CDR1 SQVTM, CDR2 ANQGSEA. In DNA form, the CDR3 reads TGCAGCGTTGAAGATCCCTCTCTAGCGGGAGGCCCTACGAACACCGGGGAGCTGTTTTTT. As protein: CSVEDPSLAGGPTNTGELFF.

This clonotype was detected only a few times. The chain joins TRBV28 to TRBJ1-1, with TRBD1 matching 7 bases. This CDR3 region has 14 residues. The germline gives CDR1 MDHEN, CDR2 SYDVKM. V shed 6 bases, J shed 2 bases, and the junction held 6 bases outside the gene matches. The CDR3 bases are TGTGCCAGCAGATCGACAGGGACTAACACTGAAGCTTTCTTT. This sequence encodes CASRSTGTNTEAFF.

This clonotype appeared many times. CDR3 DNA: TGTGCCAGCAGCTTACTAGCGGGAGGTCTTAATGAGCAGTTCTTC. Protein: CASSLLAGGLNEQFF. This chain joins TRBV5-5 and TRBJ2-1, with 12 bases matching TRBD2. Germline loops: CDR1 SGHKS, CDR2 YYEKEE (reference sequence). The CDR3 spans 15 residues. The junction had 4 bases not matched to a gene; V was cut back by 2 bases and J by 7 bases.

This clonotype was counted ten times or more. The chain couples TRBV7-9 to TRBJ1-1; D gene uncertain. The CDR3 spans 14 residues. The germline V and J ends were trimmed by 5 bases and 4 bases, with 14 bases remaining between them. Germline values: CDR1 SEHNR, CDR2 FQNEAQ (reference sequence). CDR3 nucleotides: TGTGCCAGCAGCGTTTGGACCCTGGGCACTGAAGCTTTCTTT. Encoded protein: CASSVWTLGTEAFF.

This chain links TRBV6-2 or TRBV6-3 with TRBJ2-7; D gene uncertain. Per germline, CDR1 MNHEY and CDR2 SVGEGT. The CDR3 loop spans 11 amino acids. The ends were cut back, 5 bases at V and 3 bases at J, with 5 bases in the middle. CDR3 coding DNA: TGTGCCAGCAGTAATCTCTACGAGCAGTACTTC. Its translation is CASSNLYEQYF.

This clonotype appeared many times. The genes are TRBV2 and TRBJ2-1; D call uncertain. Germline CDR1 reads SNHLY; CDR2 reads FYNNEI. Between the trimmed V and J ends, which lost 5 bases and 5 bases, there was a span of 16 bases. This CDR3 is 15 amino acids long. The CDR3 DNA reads TGTGCCAGCAGTTCGGACGGAGCCATAAACAATGAGCAGTTCTTC. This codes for CASSSDGAINNEQFF.

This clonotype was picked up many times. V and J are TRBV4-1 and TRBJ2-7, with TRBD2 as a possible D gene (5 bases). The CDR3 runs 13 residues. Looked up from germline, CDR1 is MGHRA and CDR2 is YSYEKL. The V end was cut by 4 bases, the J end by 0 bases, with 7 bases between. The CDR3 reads CASSLLASYEQYF. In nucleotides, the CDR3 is TGCGCCAGCAGCCTCCTAGCCTCCTACGAGCAGTACTTC.

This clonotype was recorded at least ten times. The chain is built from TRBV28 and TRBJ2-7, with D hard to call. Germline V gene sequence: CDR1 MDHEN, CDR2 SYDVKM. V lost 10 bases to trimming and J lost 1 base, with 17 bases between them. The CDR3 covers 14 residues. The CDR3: CATRLLVDSYEQYF. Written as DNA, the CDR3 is TGTGCCACCAGGTTGCTAGTAGATTCCTACGAGCAGTACTTC.

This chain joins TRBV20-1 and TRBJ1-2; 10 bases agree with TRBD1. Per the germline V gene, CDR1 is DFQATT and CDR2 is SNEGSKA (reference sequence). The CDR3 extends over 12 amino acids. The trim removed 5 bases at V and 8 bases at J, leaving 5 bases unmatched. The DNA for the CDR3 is TGCAGTGCTGTGACAGGGGGCAAAGGCTACACCTTC. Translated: CSAVTGGKGYTF.

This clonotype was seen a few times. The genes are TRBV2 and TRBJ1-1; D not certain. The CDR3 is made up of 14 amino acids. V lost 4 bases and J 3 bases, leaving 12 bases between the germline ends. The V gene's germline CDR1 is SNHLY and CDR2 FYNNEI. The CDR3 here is CASSAGGSYTEAFF. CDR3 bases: TGTGCCAGCAGTGCCGGAGGGAGCTACACTGAAGCTTTCTTT.

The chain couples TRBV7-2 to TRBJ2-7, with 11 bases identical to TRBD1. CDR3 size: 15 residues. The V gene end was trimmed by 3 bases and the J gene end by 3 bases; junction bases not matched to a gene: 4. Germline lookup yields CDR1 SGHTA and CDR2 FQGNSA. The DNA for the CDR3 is TGTGCCAGCAGCTTGGCCGGGACAGGGGGCTACGAGCAGTACTTC. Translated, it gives CASSLAGTGGYEQYF.

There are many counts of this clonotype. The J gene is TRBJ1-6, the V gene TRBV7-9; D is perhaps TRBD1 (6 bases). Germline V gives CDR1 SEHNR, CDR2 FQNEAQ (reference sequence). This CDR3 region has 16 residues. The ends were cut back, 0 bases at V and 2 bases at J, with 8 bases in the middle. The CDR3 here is CASSLADSPYNSPLHF. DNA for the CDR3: TGTGCCAGCAGCTTAGCGGACAGCCCCTATAATTCACCCCTCCACTTT.

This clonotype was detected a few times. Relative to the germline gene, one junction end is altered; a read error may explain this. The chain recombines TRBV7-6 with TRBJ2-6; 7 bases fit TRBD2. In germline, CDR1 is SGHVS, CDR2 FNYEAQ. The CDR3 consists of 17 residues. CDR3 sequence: CASTLKHGGTGANVLTF. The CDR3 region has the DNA TGTGCCAGCACCTTAAAGCACGGGGGGACTGGGGCCAACGTCCTGACTTTC.

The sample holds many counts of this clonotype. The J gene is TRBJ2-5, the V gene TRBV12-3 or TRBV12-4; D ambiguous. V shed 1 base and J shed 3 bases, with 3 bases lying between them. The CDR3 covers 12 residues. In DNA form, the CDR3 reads TGTGCCAGCAGTTTAGGGGAAGAGACCCAGTACTTC. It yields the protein CASSLGEETQYF.

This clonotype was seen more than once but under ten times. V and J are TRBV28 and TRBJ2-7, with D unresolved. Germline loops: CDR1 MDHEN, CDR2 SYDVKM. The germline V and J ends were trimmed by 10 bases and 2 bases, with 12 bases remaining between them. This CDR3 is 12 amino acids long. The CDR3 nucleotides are TGTGCCACCCAGGTGGTGACCTACGAGCAGTACTTC. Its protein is CATQVVTYEQYF.

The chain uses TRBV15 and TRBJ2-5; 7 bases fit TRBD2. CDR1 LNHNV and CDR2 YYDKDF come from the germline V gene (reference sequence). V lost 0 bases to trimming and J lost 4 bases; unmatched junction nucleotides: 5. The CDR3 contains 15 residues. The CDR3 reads CATSREGGRGETQYF. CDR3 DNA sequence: TGTGCCACCAGCAGAGAGGGCGGGAGAGGAGAGACCCAGTACTTC.

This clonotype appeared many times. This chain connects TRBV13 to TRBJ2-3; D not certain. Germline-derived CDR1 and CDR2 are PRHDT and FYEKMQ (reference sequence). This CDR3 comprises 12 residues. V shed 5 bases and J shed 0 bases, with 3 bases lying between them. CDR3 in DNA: TGTGCCAGCAGCCAAAGCACAGATACGCAGTATTTT. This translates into CASSQSTDTQYF.

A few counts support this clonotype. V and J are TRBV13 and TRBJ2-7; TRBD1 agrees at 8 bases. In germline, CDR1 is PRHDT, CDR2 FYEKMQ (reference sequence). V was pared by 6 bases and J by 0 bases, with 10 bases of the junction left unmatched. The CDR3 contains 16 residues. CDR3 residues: CASRRTGPSSSYEQYF. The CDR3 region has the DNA TGTGCCAGCAGAAGGACAGGGCCTTCTAGCTCCTACGAGCAGTACTTC.

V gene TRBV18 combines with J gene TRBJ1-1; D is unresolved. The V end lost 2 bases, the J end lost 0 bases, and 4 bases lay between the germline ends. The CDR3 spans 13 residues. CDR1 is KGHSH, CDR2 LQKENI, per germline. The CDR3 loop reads CASSPEMNTEAFF. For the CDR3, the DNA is TGTGCCAGCTCACCAGAAATGAACACTGAAGCTTTCTTT.

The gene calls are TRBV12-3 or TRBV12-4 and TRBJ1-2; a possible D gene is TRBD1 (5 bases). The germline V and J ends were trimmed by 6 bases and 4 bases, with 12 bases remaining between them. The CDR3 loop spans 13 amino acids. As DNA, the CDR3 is TGTGCCAGCAGCCAGGGACGGGGCTATGGCTACACCTTC. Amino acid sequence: CASSQGRGYGYTF.

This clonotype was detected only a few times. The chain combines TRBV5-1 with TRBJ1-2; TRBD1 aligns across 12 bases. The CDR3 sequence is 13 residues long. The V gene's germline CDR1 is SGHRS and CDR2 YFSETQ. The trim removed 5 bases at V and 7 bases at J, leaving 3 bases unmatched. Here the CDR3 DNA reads TGCGCCAGCAGTCGGGACAGGGGGCCTGGCTACACCTTC. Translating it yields CASSRDRGPGYTF.